This T cell receptor beta chain was sequenced for a study of blood T cell repertoires in COVID-19. The repertoire was sequenced with immunoSEQ multiplex PCR; TCRdb's copy has only in-frame clones and lacks some. This sample carries just over 200,000 clones, about nine tenths of them seen once, and the ten largest clones take approximately 6.1%. Sequenced: peripheral blood. This receptor was taken from a man at least 80 years old with acute or convalescent COVID-19.

CDR3 amino acids: CASSQAGVSPLHF. The CDR3 region has the DNA TGTGCCAGCAGCCAAGCAGGGGTCTCACCCCTCCACTTT. V usage is TRBV3-1 (or the pseudogene TRBV3-2) and J usage is TRBJ1-6; the D gene is possibly TRBD1 (6 bases). CDR3 length equals 13 residues. Trimming took off 1 base at V and 10 bases at J, with 8 bases between the two ends. Germline lookup yields CDR1 LGHDT and CDR2 YNNKEL (reference sequence).